This is a list of T cell receptor beta chains from one sample in a study of Ad26.COV2.S vaccination and SARS-CoV-2 variants. TCRdb's table, derived via immunoSEQ multiplex PCR, lists solely in-frame clones and lacks some. The sample has roughly 300,000 clones, 85% to 90% seen once; the top ten hold under 6%. Sequenced material: peripheral blood, taken in a trial of Ad26.COV2.S vaccine versus placebo. The receptors shown here come from a person between 18 and 65 years old who received the Ad26.COV2.S COVID-19 vaccine or a placebo. Each CDR3 is given with its conserved first and last residue. A D gene is named only where the DNA matches it firmly. Size tells how often a clone was seen (once, few, many) or the class of an expanded clone, and some rows leave it out.

.	TRBV19	TRBD1	TRBJ1-3	TGTGCCAGTAGTATGGACAGGGGGATTCTCGGAAACACCATATATTTT	CASSMDRGILGNTIYF
.	TRBV10-3	.	TRBJ1-6	TGTGCCGCCTCGGAGGACAGCTCCTATAATTCACCCCTCCACTTT	CAASEDSSYNSPLHF
few	TRBV6-5	TRBD1	TRBJ1-5	TGTGCCAGCGTTACCGGGACAGCAAATCAGCCCCAGCATTTT	CASVTGTANQPQHF
few	TRBV28	.	TRBJ1-5	TGTGCCAGCAGTTTATACCGGGCACAGCGGAGCAATCAGCCCCAGCATTTT	CASSLYRAQRSNQPQHF
.	TRBV6-1	.	TRBJ2-3	TGTGCCAGCAGTGAAGTCGGTGCGTTCTCTAGCACAGATACGCAGTATTTT	CASSEVGAFSSTDTQYF
.	TRBV9	.	TRBJ2-7	TGTGCCAGCAGCGTACAATACACAGGCTACGAGCAGTACTTC	CASSVQYTGYEQYF
.	TRBV12-3/TRBV12-4	.	TRBJ2-7	TGTGCCAGCAGCCTTGGAACCGATTACGAGCAGTACTTC	CASSLGTDYEQYF
many	TRBV15	TRBD1	TRBJ2-5	TGTGCCACCAGCAGTACGGACAGGGTGGAGACCCAGTACTTC	CATSSTDRVETQYF
once	TRBV20-1	.	TRBJ2-5	TGCAGTGCTGGAACAGGGGAGACCCAGTACTTC	CSAGTGETQYF
.	TRBV5-1	TRBD2	TRBJ2-1	TGCGCCAGCAGCTTGGCCCCTAGCGGAGGATCCTACAATGAGCAGTTCTTC	CASSLAPSGGSYNEQFF
once	TRBV19	.	TRBJ1-1	TGTGCCAGTAGTATTAGGGGGGCGGCGGACACTGAAGCTTTCTTT	CASSIRGAADTEAFF
.	TRBV3-1/TRBV3-2	TRBD2	TRBJ2-5	TGTGCCAGCAGCCAAGTGACTAGCGGGAGTGAGACCCAGTACTTC	CASSQVTSGSETQYF
once	TRBV3-1/TRBV3-2	.	TRBJ2-2	TGTGCCAGCAGCCAGGGACCGAACACCGGGGAGCTGTTTTTT	CASSQGPNTGELFF
.	TRBV27	TRBD1	TRBJ1-5	TGTGCCAGCAGTTCTTACCGGACAGGGGATCAGCCCCAGCATTTT	CASSSYRTGDQPQHF
.	TRBV4-2	.	TRBJ1-6	TGTGCCAGCAGCCAAGGGGAGGGATGGAATTCACCCCTCCACTTT	CASSQGEGWNSPLHF
.	TRBV7-8	.	TRBJ1-2	TGTGCCAGCAGCTTAGGAAGGTTGCGGCGGAATCAAACTAACTATGGCTACACCTTC	CASSLGRLRRNQTNYGYTF
.	TRBV7-9	.	TRBJ1-1	TGTGCCAGCAGCAAGCGGACCGTGAACACTGAAGCTTTCTTT	CASSKRTVNTEAFF
.	TRBV5-4	.	TRBJ1-3	TGTGCCAGCAGCCGACAGGATTACTCTGGAAACACCATATATTTT	CASSRQDYSGNTIYF
.	TRBV28	TRBD2	TRBJ2-1	TGTGCCAGCAGTTCCCTCCTAGCGGGCCTCTCCTACAATGAGCAGTTCTTC	CASSSLLAGLSYNEQFF
.	TRBV5-4	TRBD1	TRBJ2-5	TGTGCCAGCAAAAGGACAGGGAATTCCCAAGAGACCCAGTACTTC	CASKRTGNSQETQYF
.	TRBV12-3/TRBV12-4	.	TRBJ2-7	TGTGCCAGCAGTACACAGGGGCGGGGGGAGCAGTACTTC	CASSTQGRGEQYF
.	TRBV7-6	TRBD1	TRBJ2-1	TGTGCCAGCAGCTCCGGACAGGGCGGCTACTCCTACAATGAGCAGTTCTTC	CASSSGQGGYSYNEQFF
.	TRBV27	.	TRBJ2-7	TGTGCCAGCAGTTTAGCAGGTTCGCACGAGCAGTACTTC	CASSLAGSHEQYF
.	TRBV30	.	TRBJ1-5	TGTGCCTGGAGTCGCGATAGCAATCAGCCCCAGCATTTT	CAWSRDSNQPQHF
.	TRBV6-2/TRBV6-3	TRBD1	TRBJ1-1	TGTGCCAGCAGTTACCCCGGACAGGGACCTGAAGCTTTCTTT	CASSYPGQGPEAFF
.	TRBV28	.	TRBJ2-7	TGTGCCATTGGGGTCTACGAGCAGTACTTC	CAIGVYEQYF
.	TRBV19	TRBD1	TRBJ1-5	TGTGCCAGTAGTGTCCGGGACAGTTTCAATCAGCCCCAGCATTTT	CASSVRDSFNQPQHF
.	TRBV27	.	TRBJ2-7	TGTGCCAGCAGTGACGGCTACGAGCAGTACTTC	CASSDGYEQYF
.	TRBV4-3	TRBD1	TRBJ1-2	TGCGCCAGCAGCCAAGATCTCGTCACAGGGGGAAGCTACACCTTC	CASSQDLVTGGSYTF
few	TRBV7-2	TRBD1	TRBJ1-5	TGTGCCAGCAGCTTAGGACAGGGCCTTCAGCCCCAGCATTTT	CASSLGQGLQPQHF
.	TRBV21-1	.	TRBJ2-1	TGTGCCAGCAGCAAATTGGAGTACGGGACAGACTCCTACAATGAGCAGTTCTTC	CASSKLEYGTDSYNEQFF
.	TRBV6-4	.	TRBJ1-1	TGTGCCAGCAGCGCTCAAGGGGGGACCACTGAAGCTTTCTTT	CASSAQGGTTEAFF
once	TRBV7-2	.	TRBJ2-7	TGTGCCAGCAGCTTAGACCCCCCGGGGTTAGCGAGGAGCTCCTACGAGCAGTACTTC	CASSLDPPGLARSSYEQYF
.	TRBV5-1	TRBD1	TRBJ2-7	TGCGCCAGCAGCTTGCAGGTGGCAGGGGGAACCTACGAGCAGTACTTC	CASSLQVAGGTYEQYF
.	TRBV28	.	TRBJ2-2	TGTGCCAGCAGTTGGACACGGGAGCTGTTTTTT	CASSWTRELFF
.	TRBV4-1	.	TRBJ1-5	TGCGCCAGCAGCCAAACTTATCCATATCAGCCCCAGCATTTT	CASSQTYPYQPQHF
.	TRBV6-5	.	TRBJ2-2	TGTGCCAGCAGTTACTCGAGTTCGGGCACCGGGGAGCTGTTTTTT	CASSYSSSGTGELFF
.	TRBV2	.	TRBJ1-6	TGTGCCAGCAGTCCGGATCACTATAATTCACCCCTCCACTTT	CASSPDHYNSPLHF
.	TRBV2	TRBD1	TRBJ1-1	TGTGCCAGCAGCCGACAGGGGTTCACTGAAGCTTTCTTT	CASSRQGFTEAFF